This T cell receptor beta chain is from a study of T-cell reconstitution after alpha-beta-depleted transplantation in children (dated by TCRdb to the mid-2010s). Looking at the study overall: The study quantitatively tracked T-cell immune reconstitution after TCRalphabeta/CD19-depleted allogeneic hematopoietic cell transplantation in children using TCR repertoire profiling.

V is trimmed back by 3 bases and J by 4 bases, and the junction contains 9 bases that no gene match accounts for. The cysteine opens and the phenylalanine closes a CDR3 of 17 amino acids. The CDR3 DNA has 51 bases and is translated from base 1. The CDR1 and CDR2 encoded by the germline V gene are KGHSH and LQKENI. In the case of this clonotype: Its antigen is still unknown. No clone much larger than this one lies a single base away; base qualities are absent.

Library creation used PCR. The sequencing machine was an Illumina HiSeq 2500. TCR libraries were prepared with molecular barcoding, using unique molecular identifiers to normalize TCRbeta repertoire quantification. TCRdb took the public reads, trimmed them with fastp at Q25, ran MiXCR for clone calling and kept in-frame beta chains. All rows with the same CDR3 protein become a single entry with the most common DNA and genes. The sample records a few hundred thousand distinct CDR3 sequences, around 9.5% of which are singletons. 5% to 7% of the sample is in the top ten clones. The rearranged chain carries TRBV18 and TRBJ2-2, and TRBD1 aligns with 9 junction nucleotides. The TCR originated in a human donor who donated a stem cell graft to a child with acute lymphoblastic leukemia. Material: PBMCs from the stem cell graft donor, obtained from the stem cell graft. Here the CDR3 is given as CASSPVGTGLSTGELFF. DNA sequence: TGTGCCAGCTCACCGGTCGGGACAGGGTTAAGCACCGGGGAGCTGTTTTTT.